This TCR beta chain was documented in a study of regulatory T cells in long-lasting Graves disease. Time point in this sample: newly diagnosed GD, antithyroid drugs for less than 3 months. PBMC-derived RNA was used for the TCR library. For TCR beta, libraries came from iRepertoire HTBI primers and Arm-PCR of CDR3 regions. TCRdb re-called the multiplex PCR reads through MiXCR, storing one row per CDR3 protein. The repertoire holds about 430,000 distinct CDR3 sequences, with 15% as singletons. The CDR3 covers 19 residues. Trimming at V came to 7 bases and at J to 1 base, leaving 11 bases not matched to a gene. Per the germline V gene, CDR1 is SGHTA and CDR2 is FQGNSA. This sample was also put to use in a study of T cells in Graves' hyperthyroidism and ophthalmopathy.

The receptor was isolated from a woman aged 40 to 55 with Graves disease. The gene calls are TRBV7-2 and TRBJ2-2; 14 bases fit TRBD2. The material sequenced was peripheral blood mononuclear cells (PBMCs), taken at new diagnosis, from a patient treated with antithyroid drugs. CDR3: CASTEPGLAGVGNTGELFF. CDR3 DNA sequence: TGTGCCAGCACCGAGCCGGGACTAGCGGGAGTAGGGAACACCGGGGAGCTGTTTTTT.